These 32 T cell receptor beta chains originate from one sample sequenced in a study of CD8+CD57+ T cells in acquired aplastic anemia. It was patients with CD8+CD57+ cell expansion by flow cytometry who were chosen for sequencing. For CDR3 and TCR beta VDJ profiling, genomic DNA was the template used. Each CDR3 protein gets one entry after TCRdb re-called the reads with MiXCR. In the table there are around 430,000 distinct CDR3 sequences, roughly 34% of which are singletons. The sequenced sample was sorted CD4+, CD8+, or CD8+CD57+ T cells (not recorded which) from PBMCs. These TCRs come from a human donor with aplastic anemia.

Comments on this clonotype: It may be a read error: a sequence one base away is much more abundant. The V call is TRBV7-6, the J call TRBJ1-2, with 8 bases fitting TRBD1. Germline trimming cut 5 bases from V and 12 bases from J; bases unmatched to any gene: 11. The CDR3 has 13 residues. The germline V gene has CDR1 SGHVS and CDR2 FNYEAQ. CDR3 in amino acids: CASSPLPGGGHTF. The DNA of the CDR3 is TGTGCCAGCAGCCCCCTCCCAGGGGGCGGCCACACCTTC.

Comment on this clonotype: A much larger clone is a single base away; this may be a read error. The chain is built from TRBV19 and TRBJ2-7; D unresolved. The CDR3 spans 15 residues. CDR1 is LNHDA and CDR2 is SQIVND in the germline V gene (reference sequence). CDR3 nucleotide sequence: TGTGCCAGTAGTCACCAAGGACGGGCTTCCTACGAGCGGTACTTC. It yields the protein CASSHQGRASYERYF.

This chain uses TRBV4-1 with TRBJ1-2; 7 bases align to TRBD1. V shed 8 bases, J shed 2 bases, and the junction held 8 bases outside the gene matches. Germline CDR1 reads MGHRA; CDR2 reads YSYEKL. The length of the CDR3 is 14 residues. CDR3 nucleotide sequence: TGCGCCAGCCCAAACCCGACAGGGAACTATGGCTACACCTTC. This codes for CASPNPTGNYGYTF.

The chain has TRBV7-3 and TRBJ1-6; D call uncertain. Per the germline V gene, CDR1 is SGHTA and CDR2 is FQGTGA. The CDR3 contains 15 residues. Trimming shortened V by 5 bases and J by 2 bases, and 10 bases separated the two germline ends. CDR3 in DNA: TGTGCCAGCAGCCCCCGGCGGCCCTATAATTCACCCCTCCACTTT. As protein: CASSPRRPYNSPLHF.

This clonotype appeared a few times. The chain is built from TRBV7-8 and TRBJ2-5, with D perhaps given as TRBD1 or TRBD2 (5 bases each). The CDR3 is 15 amino acids. The V end lost 1 base, the J end lost 3 bases, and 12 bases lay between the germline ends. The germline gives CDR1 SGHVS, CDR2 FQNEAQ. Here the CDR3 reads CASSLGQGEKETQYF. DNA of the CDR3: TGTGCCAGCAGCTTAGGCCAGGGAGAGAAAGAGACCCAGTACTTC.

The chain links TRBV2 to TRBJ2-1; 9 positions agree with TRBD1. The germline V gene encodes CDR1 SNHLY and CDR2 FYNNEI. V shed 6 bases, J shed 2 bases, and the junction held 8 bases outside the gene matches. This CDR3 contains 16 residues. CDR3 bases: TGTGCCAGCAGGAAGACAGGGGGGTCCCCCTACAATGAGCAGTTCTTC. Translation: CASRKTGGSPYNEQFF. Looking up the rest from reference TRBV2 and TRBJ2-1 gives the full variable domain: EPEVTQTPSHQVTQMGQEVILRCVPISNHLYFYWYRQILGQKVEFLVSFYNNEISEKSEIFDDQFSVERPDGSNFTLKIRSTKLEDSAMYFCASRKTGGSPYNEQFFGPGTRLTVL.

CDR3 bases: TGCGCCAGCAGCCAAGCCCCTTCACGTAATCAGCCCCAGCATTTT. Amino acid sequence: CASSQAPSRNQPQHF. This chain uses TRBV4-1 with TRBJ1-5; D not resolved. Germline CDR1 is MGHRA and CDR2 is YSYEKL. This CDR3 is built from 15 residues. V was pared by 1 base and J by 4 bases, with 11 bases between.

The table lists this clonotype with many counts. The chain couples TRBV7-2 to TRBJ1-2, with D possibly being TRBD1 (6 bases). Trimming took off 1 base at V and 8 bases at J, with 14 bases between the two ends. Germline V CDR1 and CDR2: SGHTA, FQGNSA. The CDR3 spans 14 residues. The DNA for the CDR3 is TGTGCCAGCAGCTTAGTATCGGCAGGGGCAGGCTACACCTTC. Translation gives CASSLVSAGAGYTF.

Only a few counts were recorded for this clonotype. This chain links TRBV7-2 with TRBJ2-5; D is uncertain. Germline CDR1 is SGHTA and CDR2 is FQGNSA. V shed 0 bases and J shed 0 bases, with 11 bases lying between them. The length of the CDR3 is 16 residues. This CDR3 is CASSLAATSNQETQYF. Written as DNA, the CDR3 is TGTGCCAGCAGCTTAGCCGCGACTTCTAACCAAGAGACCCAGTACTTC.

As concerns this clonotype: This sequence may be a read error, since a much larger clone differs from it by one base. The rearrangement links TRBV2 to TRBJ2-1; D may be TRBD2 (5 bases). Germline lookup yields CDR1 SNHLY and CDR2 FYNNEI. The CDR3 runs to 13 residues. DNA of the CDR3: TGTGCCAGCAGGGGGAGCTCCCACAATGAGCAGTTCTTC. Translation gives CASRGSSHNEQFF.

This clonotype has just a few counts. This chain uses TRBV19 with TRBJ1-5; D might be TRBD1 (6 bases). The germline CDR1 and CDR2 sequences are LNHDA and SQIVND (reference sequence). The ends were cut back, 6 bases at V and 3 bases at J, with 12 bases in the middle. The CDR3 contains 14 residues. The DNA for the CDR3 is TGTGCCAGTAGGCACAGGGAGAACAATCAGCCCCAGCATTTT. This sequence encodes CASRHRENNQPQHF.

This clonotype was found many times. The rearrangement uses TRBV10-3 and TRBJ1-3, with D unresolved. CDR1 is ENHRY, CDR2 SYGVKD, per germline. Trimming removed 0 bases from V and 0 bases from J, with 3 bases in between. The CDR3 has 14 residues. CDR3 region: CAISESDSGNTIYF. The DNA for the CDR3 is TGTGCCATCAGTGAGTCAGACTCTGGAAACACCATATATTTT.

V is TRBV7-6 and J is TRBJ1-6; 7 bases align to TRBD1. The V segment lost 6 bases and the J segment 5 bases; nucleotides outside the gene matches: 10. The CDR3 spans 16 residues. The germline V gene has CDR1 SGHVS and CDR2 FNYEAQ. CDR3: CASSFLGGRNNSPLHF. CDR3 coding DNA: TGTGCCAGCAGTTTCCTAGGGGGCCGAAATAATTCACCCCTCCACTTT. The complete variable domain, with remaining parts taken from reference TRBV7-6 and TRBJ1-6, reads GAGVSQSPRYKVTKRGQDVALRCDPISGHVSLYWYRQALGQGPEFLTYFNYEAQQDKSGLPNDRFSAERPEGSISTLTIQRTEQRDSAMYRCASSFLGGRNNSPLHFGNGTRLTVT.

This clonotype was seen many times. This chain links TRBV7-2 with TRBJ1-2, with 7 bases identical to TRBD1. The V gene end was trimmed by 4 bases and the J gene end by 2 bases; junction bases not matched to a gene: 7. The CDR3 is 15 amino acids. Germline CDR1 SGHTA, CDR2 FQGNSA. The CDR3 is CASSSSPTGNYGYTF. The CDR3 DNA sequence: TGTGCCAGCAGCTCTAGCCCGACAGGGAACTATGGCTACACCTTC.

This clonotype showed up just a few times. The rearrangement links TRBV2 to TRBJ1-4; unclear D gene. The CDR3 loop spans 14 amino acids. V was pared by 3 bases and J by 5 bases, with 10 bases between. In germline, CDR1 is SNHLY, CDR2 FYNNEI. DNA for the CDR3: TGTGCCAGCAGTGATTTTCAGAAGAATGAAAAACTGTTTTTT. It specifies CASSDFQKNEKLFF.

The V call is TRBV4-2, the J call TRBJ1-6, with D perhaps TRBD1 (6 bases). The CDR3 contains 17 residues. Germline lookup yields CDR1 LGHNA and CDR2 YNFKEQ. V lost 1 base, J lost 11 bases, and 21 bases lay in between. CDR3 in amino acids: CASSQAVAGAFGTPLHF. The CDR3 nucleotides read TGTGCCAGCAGCCAAGCCGTGGCAGGGGCTTTCGGTACACCCCTCCACTTT.

This clonotype was seen ten or more times. The chain is built from TRBV20-1 and TRBJ1-5, with 7 bases that match TRBD1. This CDR3 is built from 12 residues. V gave up 5 bases and J gave up 11 bases; unmatched junction bases: 9. Germline V gene lookup returns CDR1 DFQATT and CDR2 SNEGSKA (reference sequence). CDR3 sequence reads: CSAGETGQTQHF. CDR3 bases: TGCAGTGCTGGGGAGACAGGGCAAACCCAGCATTTT.

This clonotype was seen more than once but under ten times. This chain uses TRBV2 with TRBJ2-2, with TRBD1 identical over 9 bases. CDR1 is SNHLY, CDR2 FYNNEI, per germline. V was pared by 4 bases and J by 6 bases, with 9 bases of the junction left unmatched. This CDR3 contains 16 residues. The CDR3 reads CASSVVGQGTSGELFF. The DNA of the CDR3 is TGTGCCAGCAGTGTAGTAGGACAGGGGACCTCCGGGGAGCTGTTTTTT. The entire variable domain, with the rest obtained from reference TRBV2 and TRBJ2-2, is as follows: EPEVTQTPSHQVTQMGQEVILRCVPISNHLYFYWYRQILGQKVEFLVSFYNNEISEKSEIFDDQFSVERPDGSNFTLKIRSTKLEDSAMYFCASSVVGQGTSGELFFGEGSRLTVL.

This clonotype was found a few times. This chain links TRBV4-2 with TRBJ1-2; 7 nucleotides align to TRBD1. The trim removed 1 base at V and 2 bases at J, leaving 7 bases unmatched. The length of the CDR3 is 16 residues. Germline CDR1 LGHNA, CDR2 YNFKEQ. The CDR3 reads CASSQGRDSSNYGYTF. CDR3 coding DNA: TGTGCCAGCAGCCAAGGGCGGGACAGTTCAAACTATGGCTACACCTTC.

Of note for this clonotype: A clone one base away is much larger, so this may be a read error. The chain recombines TRBV5-6 with TRBJ2-7; D is undetermined. Germline lookup yields CDR1 SGHDT and CDR2 YYEEEE. Deletions cut 4 bases from V and 6 bases from J, with 8 bases between. The CDR3 covers 11 residues. Here the CDR3 DNA reads TGTGCCAGCAGCGTTAGGTTCGAGCAGTACTTC. This codes for CASSVRFEQYF.

The rearrangement joins TRBV7-3 to TRBJ2-7; D call uncertain. V lost 5 bases, J lost 7 bases, and 12 bases lay in between. The CDR3 consists of 12 residues. Germline CDR1 reads SGHTA; CDR2 reads FQGTGA. CDR3 in amino acids: CASSLDPLEQYF. The CDR3 DNA sequence: TGTGCCAGCAGCCTGGACCCCTTGGAGCAGTACTTC. Looking up the rest from reference TRBV7-3 and TRBJ2-7 gives the full variable domain: GAGVSQTPSNKVTEKGKYVELRCDPISGHTALYWYRQSLGQGPEFLIYFQGTGAADDSGLPNDRFFAVRPEGSVSTLKIQRTERGDSAVYLCASSLDPLEQYFGPGTRLTVT.

The chain employs TRBV20-1 and TRBJ2-1; tentative D call: TRBD2 (5 bases). The CDR3 loop spans 14 amino acids. The V gene's germline CDR1 is DFQATT and CDR2 SNEGSKA (reference sequence). V was trimmed by 0 bases and J by 2 bases, leaving 8 bases between them. CDR3 nucleotide sequence: TGCAGTGCTAGAGACGCCGGGACCTACAATGAGCAGTTCTTC. Amino acid sequence: CSARDAGTYNEQFF.

The sample holds a few counts of this clonotype. The chain links TRBV12-3 or TRBV12-4 to TRBJ1-1; the D gene is possibly TRBD1 (6 bases). This CDR3 comprises 10 residues. Trimming took off 6 bases at V and 12 bases at J, with 11 bases between the two ends. The CDR3 loop is CASRQGRTFF. CDR3 bases: TGTGCCAGCAGACAGGGTAGAACTTTCTTT.

This clonotype occurred once. The rearrangement joins TRBV7-6 to TRBJ2-7; 7 bases are a match to TRBD1. Germline values: CDR1 SGHVS, CDR2 FNYEAQ. This CDR3 spans 14 amino acids. V was pared by 5 bases and J by 0 bases, with 4 bases of the junction left unmatched. The CDR3 spells CASSAGTDSYEQYF. CDR3 DNA sequence: TGTGCCAGCAGCGCAGGGACAGACTCCTACGAGCAGTACTTC.

In the case of this clonotype: Being one base from a much bigger clone, this may be a read error. J is TRBJ2-3 and V is TRBV7-9; D remains unclear. V shed 1 base and J shed 2 bases, with 4 bases lying between them. The germline V gene has CDR1 SEHNR and CDR2 FQNEAQ (reference sequence). There are 13 residues in the CDR3. Written as DNA, the CDR3 is TGTGCCAGCAGCTTAGACCTCACAGATACGCAGTATTTT. Protein product: CASSLDLTDTQYF.

In the case of this clonotype: This could be a read error, since a much larger clone is one nucleotide away. This sequence joins TRBV7-2 and TRBJ2-3; TRBD1 is a possible D gene (5 bases). This CDR3 has 14 residues. The germline V and J ends were trimmed by 6 bases and 2 bases, with 12 bases remaining between them. From germline, CDR1 is SGHTA and CDR2 FQGNSA. In DNA, the CDR3 is TGTGCCAGCAGACTTGGCAGGGACACAGATACGCAGTATTTT. Protein: CASRLGRDTDTQYF.

This clonotype was observed a few times. The gene calls are TRBV5-4 and TRBJ1-1; D is uncertain. V was cut by 0 bases and J by 8 bases, with 26 bases left in between. Germline V gene sequence: CDR1 SGHNT, CDR2 YYREEE (reference sequence). This CDR3 spans 18 amino acids. The CDR3 spells CASSLGAPNVEGHFEAFF. CDR3 DNA sequence: TGTGCCAGCAGCTTGGGTGCCCCAAACGTTGAGGGCCACTTCGAAGCTTTCTTT.

This clonotype has more than one count but fewer than ten. J is TRBJ1-1 and V is TRBV4-1; D perhaps matches TRBD1 (6 bases). Per the germline V gene, CDR1 is MGHRA and CDR2 is YSYEKL. This CDR3 comprises 15 residues. Trimming removed 2 bases at V and 0 bases at J, with 10 bases between. The CDR3 DNA is TGCGCCAGCAGCCAACGGGCAGGGGTGAACACTGAAGCTTTCTTT. The encoded protein is CASSQRAGVNTEAFF.

This clonotype appeared many times. This sequence joins TRBV19 and TRBJ1-5; a possible D gene is TRBD1 (6 bases). V was trimmed by 9 bases and J by 4 bases, leaving 16 bases between them. The germline gives CDR1 LNHDA, CDR2 SQIVND (reference sequence). The CDR3 has 14 amino acids. The CDR3 coding sequence is TGTGCCAGCCATACCGGGACATTAAATCAGCCCCAGCATTTT. Amino acids: CASHTGTLNQPQHF.

The chain combines TRBV7-9 with TRBJ2-7; 8 positions agree with TRBD1. The CDR3 spans 13 residues. V dropped 8 bases and J dropped 6; count of bases not matched to a gene: 9. CDR1 is SEHNR, CDR2 FQNEAQ, per germline (reference sequence). CDR3 sequence: CASVQPTGGEQYF. DNA for the CDR3: TGTGCCAGCGTCCAACCCACAGGGGGCGAGCAGTACTTC.

V gene TRBV25-1 combines with J gene TRBJ1-2; D is unclear. The CDR3 has 12 residues. V lost 8 bases and J lost 4, with 11 bases in between. Germline loops: CDR1 MGHDK, CDR2 SYGVNS. DNA of the CDR3: TGTGCCAGCGGCGGACTTGGCTATGGCTACACCTTC. Its protein is CASGGLGYGYTF.

V and J are TRBV29-1 and TRBJ1-2; 9 bases align to TRBD1. V lost 6 bases and J lost 4; bases outside the gene matches: 6. Germline CDR1 SQVTM, CDR2 ANQGSEA. The CDR3 is made up of 13 amino acids. CDR3 sequence reads: CSVDRGSFYGYTF. CDR3 coding DNA: TGCAGCGTGGACAGGGGTTCTTTCTATGGCTACACCTTC.